This TCR beta chain was captured in a study of T cells in Graves' hyperthyroidism and ophthalmopathy. RNA transcripts were the template for amplifying TCR beta CDR3 regions. A set of HTBI primers served as the primers for a first-round RT-PCR of the TCR CDR3. TCRdb analysed the multiplex PCR reads with MiXCR anew, one entry per CDR3 protein. In the table there are more than 250,000 distinct CDR3 sequences, roughly 15% of which are singletons. V was pared by 4 bases and J by 6 bases, with 7 bases of the junction left unmatched. CDR3 size: 15 residues. Germline V gene sequence: CDR1 SGHNT, CDR2 YYREEE (reference sequence).

The clonotype was recovered from a woman aged 45-65 years with Graves' hyperthyroidism that later progressed to Graves' ophthalmopathy. This chain uses TRBV5-4 with TRBJ2-1, with 10 bases fitting TRBD2. The material sequenced was blood. CDR3 protein: CASSVLAGVINEQFF. CDR3 sequence (DNA): TGTGCCAGCAGCGTCCTAGCGGGAGTCATCAATGAGCAGTTCTTC.